This T cell receptor (beta chain) is from a study of T cell responses to AZD1222 COVID-19 vaccine (dated by TCRdb to the early 2020s). Describing the broader study: A total of 233 trial participants underwent TCR sequencing, of whom 200 to 220 had received two doses of AZD1222 and 26 had received two doses of the MenACWY control vaccine. Trial participants were enrolled into age subgroups of 18-55, 56-69 and 70-plus years, which contained about 150, 28 and 57 TCR-sequenced participants, respectively.

Notes on this clone: This receptor's antigen is unknown. Base quality data are lacking; no much larger clone is found one base away.

The germline ends are 18 bases apart after V is trimmed by 6 bases and J by 7 bases. The CDR3, cysteine through phenylalanine, is 15 amino acids long. The kept DNA is CDR3 alone, 45 bases in frame from the first base. The germline V gene supplies CDR1 MDHEN and CDR2 SYDVKM. Reading the label with the study, this specimen's time point is: about 28 days (+/-7) after the second vaccine dose. This specimen's treatment or condition label, per the study, means: meningococcal conjugate vaccine given as trial control. Samples from vaccinated people were obtained from the UK trials COV001 and COV002, which included a single-blind randomized controlled phase 2/3 trial of AZD1222 (ChAdOx1 nCoV-19) in healthy adults. For TCRbeta chain sequencing, PBMC samples from trial participants were taken at day 0 and at day 28 after the second dose. The CDR3 regions of human TCRbeta chains were analyzed by immunosequencing. On the authors' methods: TCRs in the repertoires were matched against a reference library of SARS-CoV-2-specific TCRs that had been generated with the MIRA antigen-specificity platform. Breadth was defined as the fraction of unique TCRs that were SARS-CoV-2-associated, and depth was defined as the fraction of total T cells that were SARS-CoV-2-associated. Using the MIRA data, each spike-specific TCR was assigned both to the spike region to which the TCR was reactive and to a CD4 or CD8 class. Log10-transformed breadth and depth values were compared by one-way ANOVA with Sidak's multiple comparisons tests. The immuneACCESS repertoire file appears here via TCRdb, limited to in-frame rearrangements. These files lack a portion of the clones; in checked studies, under half of the deficit traces to unresolved V genes, and the cause of the others is not known. V and J calls and clone size follow that table, whereas D and trimming were derived from the DNA. The sample includes around 47,000 clones, with roughly 77% observed a single time. Less than 25% of the sample is in the top ten clones.

The investigation overall reported the following: Nearly half of unique spike-specific TCRs reportedly recognized epitopes outside regions mutated in the B.1.351 and B.1.1.7 variants. Because no day 14 peak-response samples were available, repertoires were characterized only after the peak T cell response. CD4 TCRs associated with the vaccine covered the entire spike protein, and the dominant responses were in regions 160-218 and 743-854. Only six AZD1222 recipients were SARS-CoV-2 seropositive at baseline, limiting conclusions about previously exposed vaccinees. In the small 56-69-year group, the increase in depth fell short of significance, most likely because of low power. Most participants were white British and females outnumbered males, and the authors suggested that clonal diversity may have been underestimated. Spike-specific TCR breadth and depth rose significantly after two AZD1222 doses compared with day 0 and with MenACWY recipients.

The sample was peripheral blood, taken 28 days after the second dose of the MenACWY control vaccine. In this chain, TRBV28 is recombined with TRBJ1-4; the D gene cannot be named for sure. The clonotype originates from an adult who received the MenACWY meningococcal vaccine as a control. The CDR3 loop reads CASRRRALGVEKLFF. The DNA sequence is as follows: TGTGCCAGCAGACGGAGGGCATTGGGAGTTGAAAAACTGTTTTTT.